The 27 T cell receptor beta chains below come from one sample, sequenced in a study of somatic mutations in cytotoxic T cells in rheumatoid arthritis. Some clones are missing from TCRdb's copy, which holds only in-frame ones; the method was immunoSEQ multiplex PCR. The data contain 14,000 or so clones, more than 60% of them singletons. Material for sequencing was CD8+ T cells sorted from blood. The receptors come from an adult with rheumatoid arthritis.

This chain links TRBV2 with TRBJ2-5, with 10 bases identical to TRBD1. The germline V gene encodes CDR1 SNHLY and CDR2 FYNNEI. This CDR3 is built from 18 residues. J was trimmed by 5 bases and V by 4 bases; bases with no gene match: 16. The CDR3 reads CASSAILRDRGPLETQYF. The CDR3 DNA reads TGTGCCAGCAGTGCCATCCTCCGGGACAGGGGCCCACTGGAGACCCAGTACTTC.

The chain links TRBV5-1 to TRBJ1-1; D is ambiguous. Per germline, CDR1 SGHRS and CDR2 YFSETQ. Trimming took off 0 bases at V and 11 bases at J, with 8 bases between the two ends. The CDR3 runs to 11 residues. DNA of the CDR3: TGCGCCAGCAGCTTGGACGGAAGCGCTTTCTTT. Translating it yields CASSLDGSAFF.

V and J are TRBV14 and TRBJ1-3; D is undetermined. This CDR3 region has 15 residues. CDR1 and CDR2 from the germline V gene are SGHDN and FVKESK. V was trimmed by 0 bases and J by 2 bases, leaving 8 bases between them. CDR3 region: CASSQERVPGNTIYF. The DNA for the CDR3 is TGTGCCAGCAGCCAAGAGCGGGTTCCTGGAAACACCATATATTTT.

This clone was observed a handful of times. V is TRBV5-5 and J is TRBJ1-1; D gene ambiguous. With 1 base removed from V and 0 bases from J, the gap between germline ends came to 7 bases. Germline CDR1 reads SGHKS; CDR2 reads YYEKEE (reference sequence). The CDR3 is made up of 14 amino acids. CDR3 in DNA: TGTGCCAGCAGCTTGACTGATATGAACACTGAAGCTTTCTTT. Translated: CASSLTDMNTEAFF.

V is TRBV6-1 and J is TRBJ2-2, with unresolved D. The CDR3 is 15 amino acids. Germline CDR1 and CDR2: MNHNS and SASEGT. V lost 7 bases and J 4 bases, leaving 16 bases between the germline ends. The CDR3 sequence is CASNYRAAATGELFF. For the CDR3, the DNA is TGTGCCAGCAACTACCGGGCTGCAGCCACCGGGGAGCTGTTTTTT.

Written as DNA, the CDR3 is TGTGCCAGCAGCCCCTTTAGGGGTGAAAAACTGTTTTTT. Translating gives CASSPFRGEKLFF. The chain uses TRBV13 and TRBJ1-4; tentatively, D is TRBD1 (5 bases). The CDR3 runs to 13 residues. Trimming took 5 bases from V and 7 from J, leaving 11 bases between them. The germline CDR1 and CDR2 sequences are PRHDT and FYEKMQ (reference sequence). Full variable domain (rest looked up from reference TRBV13 and TRBJ1-4): AAGVIQSPRHLIKEKRETATLKCYPIPRHDTVYWYQQGPGQDPQFLISFYEKMQSDKGSIPDRFSAQQFSDYHSELNMSSLELGDSALYFCASSPFRGEKLFFGSGTQLSVL.

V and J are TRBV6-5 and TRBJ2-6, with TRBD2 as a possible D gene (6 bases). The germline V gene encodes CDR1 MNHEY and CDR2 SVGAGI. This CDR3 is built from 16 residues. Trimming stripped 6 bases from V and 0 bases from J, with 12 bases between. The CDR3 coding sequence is TGTGCCAGCAGCTACGGGAGTTCCTCTGGGGCCAACGTCCTGACTTTC. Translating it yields CASSYGSSSGANVLTF.

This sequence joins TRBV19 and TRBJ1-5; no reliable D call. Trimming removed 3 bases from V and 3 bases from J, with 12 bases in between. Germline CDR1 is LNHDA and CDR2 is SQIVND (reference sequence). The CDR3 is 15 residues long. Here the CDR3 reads CASSMGRGANQPQHF. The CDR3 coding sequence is TGTGCCAGTAGTATGGGCAGAGGCGCCAATCAGCCCCAGCATTTT.

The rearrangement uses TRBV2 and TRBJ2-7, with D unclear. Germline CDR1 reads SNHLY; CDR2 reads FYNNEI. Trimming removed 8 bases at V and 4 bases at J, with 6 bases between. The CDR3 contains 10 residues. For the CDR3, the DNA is TGTGCCAGCGGAGCTTACGAGCAGTACGTC. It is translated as CASGAYEQYV.

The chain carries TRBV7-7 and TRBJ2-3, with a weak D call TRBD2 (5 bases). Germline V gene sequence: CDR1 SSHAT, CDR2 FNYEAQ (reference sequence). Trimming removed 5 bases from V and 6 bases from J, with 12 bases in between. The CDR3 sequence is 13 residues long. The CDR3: CASSPRPGDTQYF. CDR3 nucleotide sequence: TGTGCCAGCAGCCCCCGCCCGGGGGATACGCAGTATTTT.

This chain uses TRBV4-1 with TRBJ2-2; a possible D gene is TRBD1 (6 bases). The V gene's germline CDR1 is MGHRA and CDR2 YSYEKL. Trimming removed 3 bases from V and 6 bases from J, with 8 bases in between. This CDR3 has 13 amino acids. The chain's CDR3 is CASSHSGAGELFF. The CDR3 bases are TGCGCCAGCAGCCATTCAGGGGCCGGGGAGCTGTTTTTT.

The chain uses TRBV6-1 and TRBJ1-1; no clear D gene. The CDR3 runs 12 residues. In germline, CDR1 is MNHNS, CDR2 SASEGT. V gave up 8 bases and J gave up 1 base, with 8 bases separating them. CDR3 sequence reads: CASEKGNTEAFF. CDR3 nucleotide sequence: TGTGCCAGCGAAAAAGGGAACACTGAAGCTTTCTTT.

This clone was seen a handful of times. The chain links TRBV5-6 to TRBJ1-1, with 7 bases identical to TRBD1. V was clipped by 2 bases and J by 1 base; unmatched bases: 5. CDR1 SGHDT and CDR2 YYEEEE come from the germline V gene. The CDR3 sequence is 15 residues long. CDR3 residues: CASSFTRGWNTEAFF. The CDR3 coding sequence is TGTGCCAGCAGCTTTACCAGGGGGTGGAACACTGAAGCTTTCTTT.

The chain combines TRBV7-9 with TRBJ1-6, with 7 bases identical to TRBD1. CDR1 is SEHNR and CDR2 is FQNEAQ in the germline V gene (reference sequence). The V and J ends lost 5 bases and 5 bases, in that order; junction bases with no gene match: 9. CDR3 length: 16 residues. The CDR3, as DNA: TGTGCCAGCAGCCCCCCAGGGGGTGAAGATAATTCACCCCTCCACTTT. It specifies CASSPPGGEDNSPLHF.

CDR3 sequence (DNA): TGTGCCAGCAGCGATCTTGAAAACACCATATATTTT. Residues: CASSDLENTIYF. The chain carries TRBV9 and TRBJ1-3, with D hard to call. The CDR3 runs to 12 residues. From germline, CDR1 is SGDLS and CDR2 YYNGEE. V was clipped by 3 bases and J by 6 bases, with 7 bases between them.

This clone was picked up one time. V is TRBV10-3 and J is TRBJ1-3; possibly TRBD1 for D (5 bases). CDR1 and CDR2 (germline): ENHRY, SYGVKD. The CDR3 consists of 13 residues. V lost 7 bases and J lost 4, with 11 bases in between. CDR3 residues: CAIKTGPGNTIYF. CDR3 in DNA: TGTGCCATCAAAACAGGTCCAGGAAACACCATATATTTT.

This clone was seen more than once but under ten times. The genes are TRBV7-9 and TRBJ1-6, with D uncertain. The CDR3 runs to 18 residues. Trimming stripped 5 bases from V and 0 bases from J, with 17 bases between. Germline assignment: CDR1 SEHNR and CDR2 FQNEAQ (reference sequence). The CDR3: CASSHPAGESSYNSPLHF. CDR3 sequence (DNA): TGTGCCAGCAGCCATCCCGCGGGTGAAAGCTCCTATAATTCACCCCTCCACTTT.

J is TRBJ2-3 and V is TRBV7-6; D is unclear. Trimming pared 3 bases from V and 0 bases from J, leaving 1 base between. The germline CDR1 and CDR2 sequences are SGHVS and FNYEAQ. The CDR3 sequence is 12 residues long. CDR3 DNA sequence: TGTGCCAGCAGCTTGAGCACAGATACGCAGTATTTT. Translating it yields CASSLSTDTQYF. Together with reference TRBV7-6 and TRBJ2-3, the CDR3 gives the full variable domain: GAGVSQSPRYKVTKRGQDVALRCDPISGHVSLYWYRQALGQGPEFLTYFNYEAQQDKSGLPNDRFSAERPEGSISTLTIQRTEQRDSAMYRCASSLSTDTQYFGPGTRLTVL.

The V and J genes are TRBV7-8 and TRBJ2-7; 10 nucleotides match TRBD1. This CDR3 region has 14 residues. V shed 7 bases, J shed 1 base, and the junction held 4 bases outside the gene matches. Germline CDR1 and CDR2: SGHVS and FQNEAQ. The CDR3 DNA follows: TGTGCCAGCACCGGGACAGGGGAATCCTACGAGCAGTACTTC. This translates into CASTGTGESYEQYF.

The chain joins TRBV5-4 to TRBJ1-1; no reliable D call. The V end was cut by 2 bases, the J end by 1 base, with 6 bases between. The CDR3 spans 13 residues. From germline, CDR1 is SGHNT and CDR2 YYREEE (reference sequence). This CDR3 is CASSFGGNTEAFF. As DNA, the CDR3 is TGTGCCAGCAGCTTTGGCGGGAACACTGAAGCTTTCTTT.

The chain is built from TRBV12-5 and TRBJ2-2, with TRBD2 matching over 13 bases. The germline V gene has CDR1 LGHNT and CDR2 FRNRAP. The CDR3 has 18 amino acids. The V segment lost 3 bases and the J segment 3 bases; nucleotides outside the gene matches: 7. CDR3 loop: CASGFQGLAGLYTGELFF. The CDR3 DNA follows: TGTGCTAGTGGTTTTCAGGGACTAGCGGGGCTCTACACCGGGGAGCTGTTTTTT.

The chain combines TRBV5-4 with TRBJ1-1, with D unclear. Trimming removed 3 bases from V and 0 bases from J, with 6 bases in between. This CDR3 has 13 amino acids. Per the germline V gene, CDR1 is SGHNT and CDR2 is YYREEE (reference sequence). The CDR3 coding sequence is TGTGCCAGCAGCTCAATCCTGAACACTGAAGCTTTCTTT. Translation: CASSSILNTEAFF.

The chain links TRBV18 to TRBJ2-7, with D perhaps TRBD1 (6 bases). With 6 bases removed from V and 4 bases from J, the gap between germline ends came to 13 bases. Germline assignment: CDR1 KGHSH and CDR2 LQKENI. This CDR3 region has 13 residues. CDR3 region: CASSLGTPYEQYF. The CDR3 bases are TGTGCCAGCTCGCTAGGGACACCATACGAGCAGTACTTC.

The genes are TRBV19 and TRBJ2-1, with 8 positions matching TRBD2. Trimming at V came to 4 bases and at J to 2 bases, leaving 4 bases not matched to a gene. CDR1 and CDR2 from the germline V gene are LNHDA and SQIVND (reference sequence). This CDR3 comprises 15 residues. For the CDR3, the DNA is TGTGCCAGTAGTAGCGGGGGGCGACCCTACAATGAGCAGTTCTTC. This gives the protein CASSSGGRPYNEQFF.

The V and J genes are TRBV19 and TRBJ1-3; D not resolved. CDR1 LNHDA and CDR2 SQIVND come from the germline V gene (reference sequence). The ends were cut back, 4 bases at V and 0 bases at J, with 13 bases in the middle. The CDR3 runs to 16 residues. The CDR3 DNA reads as TGTGCCAGTAGTACCCGTCCCGGCAGCTCTGGAAACACCATATATTTT. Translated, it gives CASSTRPGSSGNTIYF. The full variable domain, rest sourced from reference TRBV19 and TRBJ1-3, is DGGITQSPKYLFRKEGQNVTLSCEQNLNHDAMYWYRQDPGQGLRLIYYSQIVNDFQKGDIAEGYSVSREKKESFPLTVTSAQKNPTAFYLCASSTRPGSSGNTIYFGEGSWLTVV.

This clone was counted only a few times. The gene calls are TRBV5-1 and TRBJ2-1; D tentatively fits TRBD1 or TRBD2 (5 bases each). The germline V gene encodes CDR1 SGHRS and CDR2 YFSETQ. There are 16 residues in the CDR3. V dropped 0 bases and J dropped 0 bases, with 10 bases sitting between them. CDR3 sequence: CASSLAGPSSYNEQFF. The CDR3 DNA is TGCGCCAGCAGCTTGGCGGGACCTAGCTCCTACAATGAGCAGTTCTTC.

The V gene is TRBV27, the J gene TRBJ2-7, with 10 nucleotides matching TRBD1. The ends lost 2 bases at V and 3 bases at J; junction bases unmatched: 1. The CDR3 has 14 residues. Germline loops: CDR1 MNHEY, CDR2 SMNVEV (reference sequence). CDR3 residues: CASSLRTGGYEQYF. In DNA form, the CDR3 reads TGTGCCAGCAGTTTAAGGACAGGGGGCTACGAGCAGTACTTC.